A selection of T cell receptor beta chains follows, all from one sample in a study of shared clonotypes between healthy human individuals. Repertoires were generated with immunoSEQ multiplex PCR, while TCRdb's copy carries only in-frame clones and drops some. The data show some 1.5 million clones, about 98% seen once. What was sequenced was naive CD4+ T cells sorted from blood. The receptors come from a man younger than 40 in good health. Both conserved end residues are part of each CDR3. A D gene is named only where the DNA matches it firmly. Expanded clones get a size class; other rows say once, few or many, or leave the size out.

TGTGCCAGCACCGATTTCGCGGAAGCTTTCTTT | CASTDFAEAFF | TRBJ1-1 | NA | NA | TRBV28
TGTGCCAGCTCGCCTCGCAGGGGCACCACAGATACGCAGTATTTT | CASSPRRGTTDTQYF | TRBJ2-3 | NA | NA | TRBV18
TGTGCAAGTCGCTTATGCAGGGCGCGGGAGCAGTACTTC | CASRLCRAREQYF | TRBJ2-7 | NA | NA | TRBV12-2
TGTGCCACCTGTATCCGTCATCGAGAGACCCAGTACTTC | CATCIRHRETQYF | TRBJ2-5 | NA | NA | TRBV15
TGTGCCAGCAGTCCCCAACAGGGCCCCTACGAGCAGTACTTC | CASSPQQGPYEQYF | TRBJ2-7 | NA | NA | TRBV28
TGTGCCAGCAGCGCCCCGTCCGGGGAGCTGTTTTTT | CASSAPSGELFF | TRBJ2-2 | NA | NA | TRBV11-3
TGTGCCAGCACTACCGATACATGGGGGAGAGAAGCTTTCTTT | CASTTDTWGREAFF | TRBJ1-1 | NA | NA | TRBV7-2
TGTGCCAGCAGTTACACCGGGACAGGGGACGGCTACACCTTC | CASSYTGTGDGYTF | TRBJ1-2 | TRBD1 | NA | TRBV6-5
TGTGCCAGTAGTCGGAGACAGGAAAATCAGCCCCAGCATTTT | CASSRRQENQPQHF | TRBJ1-5 | NA | NA | TRBV19
TGTGCCAGCAGTTACTCCGGGGGCAATCAGCCCCAGCATTTT | CASSYSGGNQPQHF | TRBJ1-5 | NA | NA | TRBV6-5
TGTGCCAGCAGCATAACAGGAAAAGAGACCCAGTACTTC | CASSITGKETQYF | TRBJ2-5 | NA | NA | TRBV7-3
TGCAGCGTTATGTTGCGGGCCAACGTCCTGACTTTC | CSVMLRANVLTF | TRBJ2-6 | NA | once | TRBV29-1
TGTGCCAGCAGCAGGCGGAGCGGGAGCATGAATGAGCAGTTCTTC | CASSRRSGSMNEQFF | TRBJ2-1 | TRBD2 | NA | TRBV11-2
TGTGCCAGCAGCACCCGGGACACTGGTCCCTATGGCTACACCTTC | CASSTRDTGPYGYTF | TRBJ1-2 | NA | NA | TRBV5-4
TGTGCCAGCAGCCCGACTAGCTGGAGGGGTAATGAGCAGTTCTTC | CASSPTSWRGNEQFF | TRBJ2-1 | TRBD2 | NA | TRBV7-2
TGTGCCAGCAGGTCAACAGGCTCCTACGAGCAGTACTTC | CASRSTGSYEQYF | TRBJ2-7 | NA | NA | TRBV11-2
TGTGCCACCAGGACGGGACTAGCGGGAGACGAGCAGTACTTC | CATRTGLAGDEQYF | TRBJ2-7 | TRBD2 | NA | TRBV15
TGTGCCAGCAGCCTCAGACTAGCGGGAGAAGAGACCCAGTACTTC | CASSLRLAGEETQYF | TRBJ2-5 | TRBD2 | once | TRBV5-4
TGTGCCAGCAGCTTGAACTTCGCCTACGAGCAGTACTTC | CASSLNFAYEQYF | TRBJ2-7 | NA | NA | TRBV7-2
TGTGCCAGCAGTCCGGGACAGGGGGCATATACCAATCAGCCCCAGCATTTT | CASSPGQGAYTNQPQHF | TRBJ1-5 | TRBD1 | NA | TRBV28
TGTGCCACCTCGGGGGCAGGGACCTTCCATGAGCAGTTCTTC | CATSGAGTFHEQFF | TRBJ2-1 | NA | once | TRBV2
TGTGCCAGCACCTTGGGATATGAGGCGGTTCCCGTGCACTACACAGATACGCAGTATTTT | CASTLGYEAVPVHYTDTQYF | TRBJ2-3 | NA | NA | TRBV11-3
TGTGCCAGCAGCCTACCCGACAATGCCTACGAGCAGTACTTC | CASSLPDNAYEQYF | TRBJ2-7 | NA | NA | TRBV11-2
TGTGCCAGCAGCTTAGCCCCCGCCTACAATGAGCAGTTCTTC | CASSLAPAYNEQFF | TRBJ2-1 | NA | NA | TRBV11-3
TGTGCCAGCAGTGAAGCTACACACCCGAGCTACGAGCAGTACTTC | CASSEATHPSYEQYF | TRBJ2-7 | NA | NA | TRBV2
TGTGCCAGCAGTCGCTTTAGCGGGGAACGCATAGGTACGCAGTATTTT | CASSRFSGERIGTQYF | TRBJ2-3 | TRBD2 | NA | TRBV25-1
TGTGCCAGCAGCCAAGAAGGAGGAGCGGGAGACTTATACGAGCAGTACTTC | CASSQEGGAGDLYEQYF | TRBJ2-7 | TRBD2 | NA | TRBV4-2
TGTGCCAGCAGTTTTTCAGGGGCAGCTATTCTCTATGGCTACACCTTC | CASSFSGAAILYGYTF | TRBJ1-2 | NA | NA | TRBV28
TGTGCCTGGAGTGATACTCCTAGAGAGGCAGATACGCAGTATTTT | CAWSDTPREADTQYF | TRBJ2-3 | NA | NA | TRBV30
TGTGCCAGCCGACGACCCACCACAGATACGCAGTATTTT | CASRRPTTDTQYF | TRBJ2-3 | NA | once | TRBV27
TGTGCCAGCAGCTTAACCAAGAAGACTAGCGGAAACACAGATACGCAGTATTTT | CASSLTKKTSGNTDTQYF | TRBJ2-3 | TRBD2 | NA | TRBV13
TGCGCCAGCAGCTTGGAGACTCCTGGGACCCCTGGCGCCTTC | CASSLETPGTPGAF | TRBJ1-2 | NA | NA | TRBV5-1
TGTGCCAGCCGAGAGTCAGGAACCTACGAGCAGTACTTC | CASRESGTYEQYF | TRBJ2-7 | NA | NA | TRBV6-1
TGTGCCAGCAGCTTAAGGGGACTAGCGGTCCAAGAGACCCAGTACTTC | CASSLRGLAVQETQYF | TRBJ2-5 | TRBD2 | NA | TRBV7-2
TGTGCCAGCTCACCCGGACTAGCGGCCACAGATACGCAGTATTTT | CASSPGLAATDTQYF | TRBJ2-3 | TRBD2 | NA | TRBV18
TGTGCCAGCAGTTCCCCCGGGACTAGCGGGAGGTTTGAGCAGTTCTTC | CASSSPGTSGRFEQFF | TRBJ2-1 | TRBD2 | NA | TRBV6-5
TGTGCCAGCAGTTCGGTAGGAGGGGCCACCGGGGAGCTGTTTTTT | CASSSVGGATGELFF | TRBJ2-2 | NA | NA | TRBV28
TGTGCCAGAAGCTCGGGCGGGCTCTGGGAGCAGTACTTC | CARSSGGLWEQYF | TRBJ2-7 | NA | NA | TRBV7-5
TGTGCCAGTGGAGAATTAGACAGGGGCAATCAGCCCCAGCATTTT | CASGELDRGNQPQHF | TRBJ1-5 | TRBD1 | NA | TRBV19
TGTGCCAGCAGCGTTACTAGCGGGAGTTACAATGAGCAGTTCTTC | CASSVTSGSYNEQFF | TRBJ2-1 | TRBD2 | NA | TRBV7-2
TGCGCCAGCGGCTGGAGCGACGAGCAGTACTTC | CASGWSDEQYF | TRBJ2-7 | NA | once | TRBV4-1
TGTGCCAGTAGTTCCCGTTATCTCGGGCCAGCGGACGAGCAGTACTTC | CASSSRYLGPADEQYF | TRBJ2-7 | NA | NA | TRBV19
TGCGCCAGCAGCCAAGATCTGGAGAATGAGCAGTTCTTC | CASSQDLENEQFF | TRBJ2-1 | NA | once | TRBV4-1
TGTGCCAGCAGGCAACTAGTGGGCGAGACCCAGTACTTC | CASRQLVGETQYF | TRBJ2-5 | NA | NA | TRBV5-5
TGTGCCAGCACCACCCTAGGCGGTAGCACAGATACGCAGTATTTT | CASTTLGGSTDTQYF | TRBJ2-3 | NA | NA | TRBV7-6
TGTGCCAGCAGTCCTCCGGGACAGAGATACAATGAGCAGTTCTTC | CASSPPGQRYNEQFF | TRBJ2-1 | TRBD1 | NA | TRBV28
TGTGCCAGCAGCTTTTTCGTCTCTGGGGCCAACGTCCTGACTTTC | CASSFFVSGANVLTF | TRBJ2-6 | NA | NA | TRBV7-9
TGTGCCAGCAGTGATTCGAGACAGGGGAGGGATGAGCAGTTCTTC | CASSDSRQGRDEQFF | TRBJ2-1 | NA | NA | TRBV2
TGTGCCAGCAGCTTAGTGCGGGAGGGCCCTCGCAATGAGCAGTTCTTC | CASSLVREGPRNEQFF | TRBJ2-1 | TRBD2 | once | TRBV11-2
TGTGCCAGTAGTATATTTAGTCCCAATCAGCCCCAGCATTTT | CASSIFSPNQPQHF | TRBJ1-5 | NA | NA | TRBV19
TGTGCCAGCAGCTTGGTCAGGGGGCGAGCTTTCTTT | CASSLVRGRAFF | TRBJ1-1 | TRBD1 | NA | TRBV5-4
TGTGCCAGCAGTGGAGGACTAGCCGGGGGATTGCGGGAGCAGTACTTC | CASSGGLAGGLREQYF | TRBJ2-7 | TRBD2 | NA | TRBV4-2
TGTGCCAGCAGCTTGGATGCGGGGGCTGTGGACGAGCAGTACTTC | CASSLDAGAVDEQYF | TRBJ2-7 | NA | once | TRBV5-4
TGTGCCAGCAGAGCCGGGCCTGAGCAGTTCTTC | CASRAGPEQFF | TRBJ2-1 | NA | NA | TRBV7-2
TGTGCCAGCAGTGAAGCTGGGGCGGCGAGCTCCTACGAGCAGTACTTC | CASSEAGAASSYEQYF | TRBJ2-7 | NA | NA | TRBV2
TGTGCCAGCAGTTACTTTCCGGGGTCCGGGGAGCTGTTTTTT | CASSYFPGSGELFF | TRBJ2-2 | NA | NA | TRBV6-5
TGTGCCAGTATGAGTAGCCCCCCTTCCTACAATGAGCAGTTCTTC | CASMSSPPSYNEQFF | TRBJ2-1 | NA | NA | TRBV19
TGTGCCAGCAGTGATGAGCAGGGAGAAGAGACCCAGTACTTC | CASSDEQGEETQYF | TRBJ2-5 | NA | once | TRBV2
TGTGCCAGCAGTTTTTTGGGGAGCGGCTACACCTTC | CASSFLGSGYTF | TRBJ1-2 | NA | NA | TRBV28
TGTGCCAGCAGCTTCGCCAGGGGGCCGGGGACAGATACGCAGTATTTT | CASSFARGPGTDTQYF | TRBJ2-3 | TRBD1 | NA | TRBV13